The rows below give T cell receptor beta chains drawn from one sample of a study of blood T cell repertoires in COVID-19. Assay used: immunoSEQ multiplex PCR; TCRdb lists only in-frame clones, some missing. This sample has 100,000 or so clones, with 78% found just once. The sample was peripheral blood. The receptors originated from a man aged 55-75 years with active or convalescent COVID-19. Both conserved end residues are part of each CDR3. The order of the fields is D gene, clone size, CDR3 length, J gene, V gene, CDR3 DNA, CDR3 protein. D genes are given only for firm matches. Expanded clones get a size class; other rows say once, few or many, or leave the size out.

d_call: NA; clone_size: NA; cdr3_length: 14; j_call: TRBJ2-5; v_call: TRBV10-3; cdr3_nt: TGTGCCATCAGTGAGTCGACTAGCCAAGAGACCCAGTACTTC; cdr3_aa: CAISESTSQETQYF
d_call: NA; clone_size: NA; cdr3_length: 12; j_call: TRBJ1-2; v_call: TRBV2; cdr3_nt: TGTGCCAGCAGCCTTGGGCCATCGGGCTACACCTTC; cdr3_aa: CASSLGPSGYTF
d_call: TRBD1; clone_size: NA; cdr3_length: 14; j_call: TRBJ1-5; v_call: TRBV6-5; cdr3_nt: TGTGCCAGCAGTCGGGACAGGGGGCGCGGGCCCCAGCATTTT; cdr3_aa: CASSRDRGRGPQHF
d_call: TRBD1; clone_size: NA; cdr3_length: 14; j_call: TRBJ1-4; v_call: TRBV27; cdr3_nt: TGTGCCAGCAGTTTGGGACAGGGTGTTGAAAAACTGTTTTTT; cdr3_aa: CASSLGQGVEKLFF
d_call: TRBD2; clone_size: few; cdr3_length: 14; j_call: TRBJ2-1; v_call: TRBV18; cdr3_nt: TGTGCCAGCTCACCAGCGGGAGTGTACAATGAGCAGTTCTTC; cdr3_aa: CASSPAGVYNEQFF
d_call: NA; clone_size: NA; cdr3_length: 14; j_call: TRBJ2-5; v_call: TRBV7-9; cdr3_nt: TGTGCCAGCAGCTCCCCCCAGGGATCGGAGACCCAGTACTTC; cdr3_aa: CASSSPQGSETQYF
d_call: NA; clone_size: NA; cdr3_length: 15; j_call: TRBJ1-1; v_call: TRBV5-4; cdr3_nt: TGTGCCAGCAGGCTTCTGGCCCCCATGAACACTGAAGCTTTCTTT; cdr3_aa: CASRLLAPMNTEAFF
d_call: TRBD1; clone_size: few; cdr3_length: 16; j_call: TRBJ1-1; v_call: TRBV5-6; cdr3_nt: TGTGCCAGCAGCCCTAACGACAGGGTAATGAACACTGAAGCTTTCTTT; cdr3_aa: CASSPNDRVMNTEAFF
d_call: NA; clone_size: NA; cdr3_length: 14; j_call: TRBJ1-1; v_call: TRBV5-1; cdr3_nt: TGCGCCAGCAGCCGTTCCGGGTATCACACTGAAGCTTTCTTT; cdr3_aa: CASSRSGYHTEAFF
d_call: NA; clone_size: NA; cdr3_length: 13; j_call: TRBJ2-3; v_call: TRBV6-5; cdr3_nt: TGTGCCAGCACCCGGGGGAGAACAGATACGCAGTATTTT; cdr3_aa: CASTRGRTDTQYF
d_call: NA; clone_size: NA; cdr3_length: 14; j_call: TRBJ2-5; v_call: TRBV5-4; cdr3_nt: TGTGCCAGCAGCTTGGTACAGGAACAAGAGACCCAGTACTTC; cdr3_aa: CASSLVQEQETQYF